The clone carrying this TCR beta chain has just one count. Its antigen is not known. This sample was included in a study of OX40 agonist ivuxolimab in advanced cancers. Study information: Ivuxolimab, which is an agonistic anti-OX40 (CD134) antibody, was administered to the patients. Subjects had a mean age of roughly 60 years, with a range of 23 to 79; around 84% were male. Two cutaneous melanoma patients and one hepatocellular carcinoma patient, three in all, had partial responses.

General study findings and limits: Expanded clones were, on average, more numerous in CD8+ T cells than in CD4+.

Profiling relied on immunoSEQ multiplex PCR, and the TCRdb table lists in-frame clones only, not all of them. The table has around 100,000 clones, around 93% seen once. Sequencing used CD4+ or CD8+ T cells sorted from blood, obtained in a trial of the OX40 agonist ivuxolimab. This receptor was obtained from an adult with an advanced solid tumor such as melanoma, head and neck, liver or kidney cancer.

This chain's CDR3 is CASSRGQGDTGELFF. In DNA form, the CDR3 reads TGTGCCAGCAGCCGGGGACAGGGAGACACCGGGGAGCTGTTTTTT. The rearrangement uses TRBV11-3 and TRBJ2-2; 9 bases are shared with TRBD1. This CDR3 comprises 15 residues. Trimming removed 5 bases from V and 3 bases from J; junction bases left unmatched: 4. From germline, CDR1 is SGHNT and CDR2 YENEEA.